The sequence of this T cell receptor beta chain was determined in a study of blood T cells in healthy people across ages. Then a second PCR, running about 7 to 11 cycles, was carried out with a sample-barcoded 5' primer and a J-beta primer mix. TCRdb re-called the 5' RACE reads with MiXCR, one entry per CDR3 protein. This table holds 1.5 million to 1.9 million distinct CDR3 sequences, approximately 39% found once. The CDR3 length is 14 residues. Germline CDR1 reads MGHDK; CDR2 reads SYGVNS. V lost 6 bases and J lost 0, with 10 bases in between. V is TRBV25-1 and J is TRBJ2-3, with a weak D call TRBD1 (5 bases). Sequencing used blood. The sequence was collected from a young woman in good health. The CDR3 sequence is CASRERQSTDTQYF. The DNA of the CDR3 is TGTGCCAGCAGGGAGAGACAGAGCACAGATACGCAGTATTTT. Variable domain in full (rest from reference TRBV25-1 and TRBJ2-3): EADIYQTPRYLVIGTGKKITLECSQTMGHDKMYWYQQDPGMELHLIHYSYGVNSTEKGDLSSESTVSRIRTEHFPLTLESARPSHTSQYLCASRERQSTDTQYFGPGTRLTVL.